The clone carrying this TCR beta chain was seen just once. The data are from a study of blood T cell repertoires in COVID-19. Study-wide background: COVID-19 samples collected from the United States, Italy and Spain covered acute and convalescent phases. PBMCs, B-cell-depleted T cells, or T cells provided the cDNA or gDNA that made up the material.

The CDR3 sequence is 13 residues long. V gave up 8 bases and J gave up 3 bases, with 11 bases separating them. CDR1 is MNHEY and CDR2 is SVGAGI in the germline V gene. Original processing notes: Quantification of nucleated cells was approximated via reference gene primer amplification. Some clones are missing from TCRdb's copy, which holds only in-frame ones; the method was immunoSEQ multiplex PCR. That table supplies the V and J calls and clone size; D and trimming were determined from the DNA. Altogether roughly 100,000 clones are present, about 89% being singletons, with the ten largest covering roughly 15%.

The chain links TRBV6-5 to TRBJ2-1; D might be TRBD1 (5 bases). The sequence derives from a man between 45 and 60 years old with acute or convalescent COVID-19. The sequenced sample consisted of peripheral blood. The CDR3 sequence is CASAARGYNEQFF. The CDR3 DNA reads TGTGCCAGCGCCGCAAGGGGCTACAATGAGCAGTTCTTC.